These 6 T cell receptor beta chains came from one sample sequenced in a study of control samples from healthy donors and cancer patients (dated by TCRdb to about 2020). The library was prepared using the immunoSEQ multiplex PCR assay. Not all clones reach the TCRdb copy of this immuneACCESS table, which keeps in-frame sequences only. Checked studies attribute under half of the gap to unresolved V genes and leave the rest unexplained. Across this sample there are 150,000 to 200,000 clones, with about 94% seen only once. The biggest ten clones account for about 15% of the sample. Input material: PBMCs. The receptors were sampled from a man in his fifties or sixties with colorectal cancer.

The rearrangement joins TRBV4-3 to TRBJ1-2, with no clear D. V was clipped by 1 base and J by 3 bases, with 6 bases between them. CDR1 is LGHNA and CDR2 is YSLEER in the germline V gene. The CDR3 sequence is 13 residues long. DNA for the CDR3: TGCGCCAGCAGCCAAGCTCGCGACTATGGCTACACCTTC. As protein: CASSQARDYGYTF.

This chain links TRBV20-1 with TRBJ2-7; D gene uncertain. The germline V and J ends were trimmed by 3 bases and 1 base, with 4 bases remaining between them. CDR3 length: 11 residues. Germline CDR1 and CDR2: DFQATT and SNEGSKA (reference sequence). In DNA form, the CDR3 reads TGCAGTGCTAGGTTGTCCTACGAGCAGTACTTC. Residues: CSARLSYEQYF.

This clone was observed a single time. This chain links TRBV11-3 with TRBJ2-1, with 9 bases that match TRBD1. Germline V gene sequence: CDR1 SGHNT, CDR2 YENEEA. With 5 bases clipped from V and 4 bases from J, the junction kept 15 bases outside the gene matches. CDR3 length: 18 residues. CDR3 DNA sequence: TGTGCCAGCAGCCCTCGCAGCGCCTCAGGACAGGGGTACAATGAGCAGTTCTTC. It yields the protein CASSPRSASGQGYNEQFF.

This chain connects TRBV19 to TRBJ2-7; D remains ambiguous. Trimming removed 8 bases at V and 0 bases at J, with 14 bases between. Per the germline V gene, CDR1 is LNHDA and CDR2 is SQIVND (reference sequence). This CDR3 is built from 14 residues. The CDR3 DNA is TGTGCCAGTCGTCAAGGGTCTAGCTCCTACGAGCAGTACTTC. This sequence encodes CASRQGSSSYEQYF.

The V and J genes are TRBV7-2 and TRBJ2-2; 7 nucleotides match TRBD2. CDR1 and CDR2 (germline): SGHTA, FQGNSA. After removal of 5 bases from V and 12 bases from J, the junction contained 6 bases not matched to a gene. The CDR3 runs 12 residues. The CDR3 is CASSLREGKLFF. DNA of the CDR3: TGTGCCAGCAGCCTGAGGGAGGGGAAGCTGTTTTTT.

The J gene is TRBJ1-2, the V gene TRBV19; D possibly corresponds to TRBD1 (6 bases). Germline V gene sequence: CDR1 LNHDA, CDR2 SQIVND (reference sequence). V lost 3 bases and J lost 3, with 11 bases in between. CDR3 size: 14 residues. The CDR3: CASSMYNRDYGYTF. The CDR3 nucleotides read TGTGCCAGTAGTATGTACAACAGGGACTATGGCTACACCTTC.